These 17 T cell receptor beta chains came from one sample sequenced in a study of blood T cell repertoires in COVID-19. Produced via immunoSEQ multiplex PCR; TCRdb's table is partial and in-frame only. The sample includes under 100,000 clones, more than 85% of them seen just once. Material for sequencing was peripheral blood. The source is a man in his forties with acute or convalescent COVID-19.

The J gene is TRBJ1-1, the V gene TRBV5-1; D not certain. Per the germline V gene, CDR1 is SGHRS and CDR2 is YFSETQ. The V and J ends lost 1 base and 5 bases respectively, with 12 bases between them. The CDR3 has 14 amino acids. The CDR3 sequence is CASSLTSAGTEAFF. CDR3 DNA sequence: TGCGCCAGCAGCTTGACCTCGGCGGGAACTGAAGCTTTCTTT.

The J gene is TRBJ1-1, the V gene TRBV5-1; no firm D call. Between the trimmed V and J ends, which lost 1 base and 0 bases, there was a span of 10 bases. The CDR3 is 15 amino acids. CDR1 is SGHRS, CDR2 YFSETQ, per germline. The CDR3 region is CASSLRSGLNTEAFF. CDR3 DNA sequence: TGCGCCAGCAGCTTGCGGTCGGGTCTGAACACTGAAGCTTTCTTT.

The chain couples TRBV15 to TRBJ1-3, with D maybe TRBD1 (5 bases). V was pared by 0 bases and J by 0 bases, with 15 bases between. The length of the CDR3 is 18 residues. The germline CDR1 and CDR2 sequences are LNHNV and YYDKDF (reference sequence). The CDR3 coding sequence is TGTGCCACCAGCAGAGATTTCCCTGGGGCAGACTCTGGAAACACCATATATTTT. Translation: CATSRDFPGADSGNTIYF.

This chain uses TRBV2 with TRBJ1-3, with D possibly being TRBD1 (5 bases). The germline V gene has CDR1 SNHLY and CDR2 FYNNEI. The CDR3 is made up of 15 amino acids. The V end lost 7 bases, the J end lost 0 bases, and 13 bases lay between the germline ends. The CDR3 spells CASNLREASGNTIYF. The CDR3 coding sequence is TGTGCCAGCAACCTCAGGGAGGCCTCTGGAAACACCATATATTTT.

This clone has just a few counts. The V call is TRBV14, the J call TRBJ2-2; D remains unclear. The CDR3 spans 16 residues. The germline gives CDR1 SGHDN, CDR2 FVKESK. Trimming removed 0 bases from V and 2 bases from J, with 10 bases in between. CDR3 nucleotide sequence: TGTGCCAGCAGCCAAGAGGCCAGGCTTAACACCGGGGAGCTGTTTTTT. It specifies CASSQEARLNTGELFF.

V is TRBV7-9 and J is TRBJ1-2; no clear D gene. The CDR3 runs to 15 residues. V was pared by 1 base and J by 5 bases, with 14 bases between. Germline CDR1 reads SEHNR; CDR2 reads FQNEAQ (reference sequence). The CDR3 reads CASSLEILGPYGYTF. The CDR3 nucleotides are TGTGCCAGCAGCTTAGAAATACTAGGACCTTATGGCTACACCTTC.

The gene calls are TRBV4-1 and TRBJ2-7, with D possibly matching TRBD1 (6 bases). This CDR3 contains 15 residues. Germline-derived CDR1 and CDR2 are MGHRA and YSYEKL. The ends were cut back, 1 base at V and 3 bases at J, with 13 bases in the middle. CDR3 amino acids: CASSQVADSNYEQYF. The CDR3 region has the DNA TGCGCCAGCAGCCAAGTTGCGGACAGCAACTACGAGCAGTACTTC.

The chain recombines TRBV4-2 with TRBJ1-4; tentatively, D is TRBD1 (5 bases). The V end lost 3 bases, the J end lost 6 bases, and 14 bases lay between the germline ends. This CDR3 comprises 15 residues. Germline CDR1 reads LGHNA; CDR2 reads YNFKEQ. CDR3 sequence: CASSHTQGGDEKLFF. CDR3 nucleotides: TGTGCCAGCAGCCACACCCAGGGAGGGGATGAAAAACTGTTTTTT.

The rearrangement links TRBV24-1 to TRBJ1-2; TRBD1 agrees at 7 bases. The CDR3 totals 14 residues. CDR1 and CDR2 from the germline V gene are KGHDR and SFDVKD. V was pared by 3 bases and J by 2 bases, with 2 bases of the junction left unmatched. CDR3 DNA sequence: TGTGCCACCAGTGATCCGACAGGGAACTATGGCTACACCTTC. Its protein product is CATSDPTGNYGYTF.

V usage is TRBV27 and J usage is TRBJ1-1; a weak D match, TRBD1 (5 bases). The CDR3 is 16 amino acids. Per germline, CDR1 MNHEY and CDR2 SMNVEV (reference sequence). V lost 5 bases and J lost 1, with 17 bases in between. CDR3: CASSHLSAGGNTEAFF. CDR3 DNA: TGTGCCAGCAGTCACTTATCCGCCGGGGGGAACACTGAAGCTTTCTTT.

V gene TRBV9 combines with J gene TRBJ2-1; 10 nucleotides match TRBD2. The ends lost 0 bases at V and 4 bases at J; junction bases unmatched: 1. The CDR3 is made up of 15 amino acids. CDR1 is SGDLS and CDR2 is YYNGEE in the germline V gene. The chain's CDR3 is CASSVAAGGYNEQFF. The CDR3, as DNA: TGTGCCAGCAGCGTAGCAGCGGGAGGGTACAATGAGCAGTTCTTC.

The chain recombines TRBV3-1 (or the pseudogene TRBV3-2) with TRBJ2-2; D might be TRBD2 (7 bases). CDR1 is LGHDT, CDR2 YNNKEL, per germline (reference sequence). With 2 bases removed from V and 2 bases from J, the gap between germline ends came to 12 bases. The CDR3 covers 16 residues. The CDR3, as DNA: TGTGCCAGCAGCCAAACGAGCGGGACAAACACCGGGGAGCTGTTTTTT. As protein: CASSQTSGTNTGELFF.

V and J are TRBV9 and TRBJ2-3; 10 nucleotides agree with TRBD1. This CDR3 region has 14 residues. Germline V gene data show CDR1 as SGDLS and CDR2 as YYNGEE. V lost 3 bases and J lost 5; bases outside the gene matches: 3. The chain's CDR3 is CASSAWDRGDTQYF. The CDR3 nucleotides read TGTGCCAGCAGCGCCTGGGACAGGGGAGATACGCAGTATTTT.

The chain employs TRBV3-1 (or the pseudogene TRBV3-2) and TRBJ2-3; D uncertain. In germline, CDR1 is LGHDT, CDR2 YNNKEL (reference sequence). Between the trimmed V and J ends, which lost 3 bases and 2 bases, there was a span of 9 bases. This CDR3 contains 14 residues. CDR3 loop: CASSHRSFTDTQYF. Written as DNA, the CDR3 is TGTGCCAGCAGCCACCGGAGCTTCACAGATACGCAGTATTTT.

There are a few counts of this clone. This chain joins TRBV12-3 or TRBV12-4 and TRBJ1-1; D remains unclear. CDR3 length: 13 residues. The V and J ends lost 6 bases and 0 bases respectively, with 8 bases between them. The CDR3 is CASSPGMNTEAFF. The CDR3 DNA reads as TGTGCCAGCAGCCCAGGCATGAACACTGAAGCTTTCTTT.

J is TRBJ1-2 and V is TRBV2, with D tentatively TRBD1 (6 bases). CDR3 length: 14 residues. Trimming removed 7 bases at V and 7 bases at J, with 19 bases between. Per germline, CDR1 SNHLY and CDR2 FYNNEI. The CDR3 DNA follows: TGTGCCAGCAAAGGGGGTAACAGGGCGGGTGGCTACACCTTC. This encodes CASKGGNRAGGYTF.

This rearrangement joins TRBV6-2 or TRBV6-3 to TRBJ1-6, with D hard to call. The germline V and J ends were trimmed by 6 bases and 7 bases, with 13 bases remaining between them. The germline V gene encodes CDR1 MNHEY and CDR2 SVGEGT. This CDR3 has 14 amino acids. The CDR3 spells CASSFSILNSPLHF. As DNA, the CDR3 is TGTGCCAGCAGCTTCTCTATTCTAAATTCACCCCTCCACTTT.